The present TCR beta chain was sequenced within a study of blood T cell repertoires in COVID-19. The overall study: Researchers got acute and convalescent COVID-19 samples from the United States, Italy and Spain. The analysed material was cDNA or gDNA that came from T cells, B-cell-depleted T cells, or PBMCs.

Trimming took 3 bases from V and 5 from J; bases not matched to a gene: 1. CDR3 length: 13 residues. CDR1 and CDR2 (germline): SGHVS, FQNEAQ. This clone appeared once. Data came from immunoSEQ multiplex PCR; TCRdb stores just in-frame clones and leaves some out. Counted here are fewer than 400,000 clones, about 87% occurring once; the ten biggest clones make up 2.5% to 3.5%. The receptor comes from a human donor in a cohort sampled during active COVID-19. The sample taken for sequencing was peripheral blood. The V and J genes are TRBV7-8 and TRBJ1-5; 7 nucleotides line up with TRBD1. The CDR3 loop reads CASSLGQHQPQHF. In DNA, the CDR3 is TGTGCCAGCAGCTTGGGACAGCATCAGCCCCAGCATTTT.